This T cell receptor beta chain was identified in a study of blood T cell repertoires in COVID-19 (dated by TCRdb to 2018 to 2020). Background on the whole study: Samples covering the acute and convalescent phases of COVID-19 were provided by collaborators in the United States, Italy and Spain. The material from the prospective study consisted of cDNA or gDNA derived from T cells, B-cell-depleted T cells, or PBMCs. Deeply sampled blood TCRbeta repertoires from subjects exposed to, actively infected with, or recovered from COVID-19 were included in the dataset. The repertoires were made available in a free public database intended to serve as a resource for research on the immune response to SARS-CoV-2. A de-identified subject ID, COVID-19 status, age in years and sex were almost always included in the sample metadata. Samples were obtained from the ongoing ImmuneRACE study (first 160 participants) and from 950 to 1,500 subjects provided by 6 global collaborators. Where available, HLA class I and class II types were obtained from metadata supplied by the sample provider rather than from assay-based typing.

About this clone: Which antigen it targets is not known. No base-level quality is on record; no much larger clone is a single base apart.

What the authors observed across the whole study: How much clinical and demographic metadata was included differed by source and by participant, and the metadata was provided uncurated.

Participants in the prospective study were enrolled through a virtual design, were aged 18 to 89 years, and lived in roughly 26 United States geographic areas. Cohort assignment in the prospective study relied on participant-reported clinical history from a screening survey and a study questionnaire. In the prospective study, mobile phlebotomists collected whole blood, serum and a nasopharyngeal or oropharyngeal swab from each participant. Over a 2-month period, participants in the prospective study had the option of providing additional blood draws and questionnaires. Before DNA extraction, prospective study blood samples were shipped either frozen or at room temperature. TCRbeta CDR3 regions were amplified from genomic DNA by means of the immunoSEQ Assay, a bias-controlled multiplex PCR. The study's own analysis went as follows. Nucleated cell counts per sample were estimated from amplification of reference gene primers within the assay. Sequence reads were collapsed and filtered to measure the absolute abundance of every unique TCRbeta CDR3 rearrangement. For each sample, productive Simpson clonality was calculated as the square root of Simpson's diversity index across productive rearrangements. As stored in TCRdb, this immuneACCESS dataset retains in-frame rearrangements with V and J assigned. A fraction of the clones does not appear; measured against another copy, unresolved V genes explain less than half of the discrepancy, and the remainder lacks a known reason. V, J and clone size are those of that table, while D and trimming were read from the DNA. The sample table lists 200,000 to 250,000 clones, roughly 89% of them with a count of one. Jointly, the top ten make up just over 2.5% of the sample.

CDR1 and CDR2 are drawn from the germline V gene (reference sequence): LNHNV, YYDKDF. Taken from cysteine to phenylalanine, the CDR3 has 16 residues. The only DNA kept is the CDR3, 48 bases in frame from the first base. Relative to germline, V is 0 bases shorter and J is 1 base shorter, with 10 bases between their ends. The receptor's source is a woman in her twenties or thirties with acute COVID-19. Recombination connected TRBV15 to TRBJ1-5; the D gene lacks a confident call. The material sequenced was PBMCs or T cells enriched from blood (not recorded which). The nucleotide sequence reads as follows: TGTGCCACCAGCAGAGATCTAACCGAAAGCAATCAGCCCCAGCATTTT. Translated, it gives CATSRDLTESNQPQHF.